Presented here are 25 T cell receptor beta chains from one specimen sequenced in a study of blood T cell repertoires in COVID-19. Repertoires were generated with immunoSEQ multiplex PCR, while TCRdb's copy carries only in-frame clones and drops some. The sample consists of over 250,000 clones, roughly 85% of them appearing once. Sequences were obtained from peripheral blood. Every receptor here comes from a human donor in a cohort sampled during active COVID-19.

The chain combines TRBV7-2 with TRBJ1-4; D perhaps matches TRBD1 (6 bases). CDR1 and CDR2 from the germline V gene are SGHTA and FQGNSA. CDR3 length equals 16 residues. Trimming shortened V by 2 bases and J by 3 bases, and 13 bases separated the two germline ends. Here the CDR3 DNA reads TGTGCCAGCAGCTTAAGTCCAGGACAGCCTAATGAAAAACTGTTTTTT. Residues: CASSLSPGQPNEKLFF.

This clone has a single count. The V and J genes are TRBV5-5 and TRBJ1-6; possible D gene TRBD1, 5 bases. CDR3 length: 15 amino acids. Trimming removed 2 bases at V and 5 bases at J, with 11 bases between. Germline-derived CDR1 and CDR2 are SGHKS and YYEKEE (reference sequence). This CDR3 reads CASSFLGGDNSPLHF. CDR3 bases: TGTGCCAGCAGCTTCCTTGGGGGGGATAATTCACCCCTCCACTTT.

The rearrangement uses TRBV27 and TRBJ1-1, with 7 bases fitting TRBD1. V lost 4 bases and J lost 8; bases outside the gene matches: 4. This CDR3 has 12 residues. The germline CDR1 and CDR2 sequences are MNHEY and SMNVEV (reference sequence). The CDR3 spells CASSYPTGEAFF. The DNA of the CDR3 is TGTGCCAGCAGTTACCCGACAGGGGAAGCTTTCTTT.

The genes are TRBV9 and TRBJ1-5; D is ambiguous. Germline CDR1 reads SGDLS; CDR2 reads YYNGEE. Trimming left V 2 bases short and J 3 bases short, with 9 bases between. This CDR3 region has 14 residues. The CDR3, as DNA: TGTGCCAGCAGCGTCGGAGGGCTCAATCAGCCCCAGCATTTT. It is translated as CASSVGGLNQPQHF.

The chain carries TRBV5-4 and TRBJ1-1; TRBD1 is a possible D gene (5 bases). The CDR3 runs to 14 residues. Trimming took 0 bases from V and 8 from J, leaving 14 bases between them. CDR1 and CDR2 (germline): SGHNT, YYREEE (reference sequence). CDR3 residues: CASSLAVGDREAFF. DNA for the CDR3: TGTGCCAGCAGCTTGGCTGTGGGTGACAGAGAAGCTTTCTTT. Complete variable domain (other parts from reference TRBV5-4 and TRBJ1-1): ETGVTQSPTHLIKTRGQQVTLRCSSQSGHNTVSWYQQALGQGPQFIFQYYREEENGRGNFPPRFSGLQFPNYSSELNVNALELDDSALYLCASSLAVGDREAFFGQGTRLTVV.

This clone has just one count. V gene TRBV5-1 combines with J gene TRBJ2-7; 9 nucleotides align to TRBD2. The V segment lost 4 bases and the J segment 6 bases; nucleotides outside the gene matches: 11. The CDR3 totals 15 residues. The V gene's germline CDR1 is SGHRS and CDR2 YFSETQ. The CDR3 protein is CASSGGFASGAEQYF. The CDR3 nucleotides are TGCGCCAGCAGCGGGGGGTTCGCTAGCGGGGCCGAGCAGTACTTC.

This clone was recorded once. Possible read error: a much larger clone is one base away. The DNA for the CDR3 is TGCGCCAGCAGCTTGGCGAGCTCTGGAAACACCATATATTTT. It is translated as CASSLASSGNTIYF. This chain connects TRBV5-1 to TRBJ1-3; D uncertain. V was shortened by 0 bases and J by 0 bases, with 4 bases between the two germline ends. Germline lookup yields CDR1 SGHRS and CDR2 YFSETQ. The CDR3 length is 14 residues.

The chain joins TRBV6-5 to TRBJ2-2; a weak D match, TRBD1 (6 bases). Per germline, CDR1 MNHEY and CDR2 SVGAGI. Trimming shortened V by 6 bases and J by 3 bases, and 11 bases separated the two germline ends. This CDR3 region has 14 residues. Here the CDR3 DNA reads TGTGCCAGCAGAGATACAGGGCACACCGGGGAGCTGTTTTTT. Protein sequence: CASRDTGHTGELFF.

This chain uses TRBV13 with TRBJ2-7; D is perhaps TRBD2 (6 bases). Germline V gives CDR1 PRHDT, CDR2 FYEKMQ (reference sequence). V lost 0 bases, J lost 5 bases, and 14 bases lay in between. The CDR3 runs to 15 residues. CDR3 residues: CASSLGRSSGDEQYF. The CDR3, as DNA: TGTGCCAGCAGCTTAGGCCGTAGTAGCGGCGACGAGCAGTACTTC.

The chain couples TRBV2 to TRBJ1-2; 8 nucleotides agree with TRBD1. Germline loops: CDR1 SNHLY, CDR2 FYNNEI. CDR3 length: 14 amino acids. V shed 10 bases and J 7 bases; nucleotides not matched to a gene: 14. This chain's CDR3 is CANQIEGQVSGYTF. Written as DNA, the CDR3 is TGTGCCAACCAGATCGAGGGACAGGTTTCTGGCTACACCTTC.

The chain couples TRBV19 to TRBJ1-2; 8 bases fit TRBD1. V trimming: 3 bases; J trimming: 7 bases; junction bases outside the gene matches: 13. The CDR3 runs to 16 residues. Germline V gives CDR1 LNHDA, CDR2 SQIVND (reference sequence). The CDR3 spells CASSIQGASSFGGYTF. The DNA for the CDR3 is TGTGCCAGTAGTATCCAGGGGGCGTCCAGTTTCGGTGGCTACACCTTC. Full variable domain (outside the CDR3, taken from reference TRBV19 and TRBJ1-2): DGGITQSPKYLFRKEGQNVTLSCEQNLNHDAMYWYRQDPGQGLRLIYYSQIVNDFQKGDIAEGYSVSREKKESFPLTVTSAQKNPTAFYLCASSIQGASSFGGYTFGSGTRLTVV.

The genes are TRBV5-1 and TRBJ2-1; 10 bases fit TRBD2. Germline-derived CDR1 and CDR2 are SGHRS and YFSETQ. V was pared by 0 bases and J by 7 bases, with 4 bases of the junction left unmatched. The CDR3 consists of 15 residues. CDR3 loop: CASSLASGSKNEQFF. The CDR3 DNA reads TGCGCCAGCAGCTTGGCTAGCGGGAGTAAGAATGAGCAGTTCTTC.

The chain employs TRBV6-2 or TRBV6-3 and TRBJ2-1; the match to TRBD2 covers 14 bases. The CDR3 covers 16 residues. Germline V gives CDR1 MNHEY, CDR2 SVGEGT. V trimming: 4 bases; J trimming: 6 bases; junction bases outside the gene matches: 5. CDR3 residues: CASSFRTSGRLNEQFF. DNA for the CDR3: TGTGCCAGCAGTTTTCGGACTAGCGGGAGGCTCAATGAGCAGTTCTTC.

The chain joins TRBV28 to TRBJ2-1; 8 bases agree with TRBD2. The length of the CDR3 is 19 residues. J lost 2 bases, V lost 1 base, and 13 bases had no gene match. Germline V lookup: CDR1 MDHEN, CDR2 SYDVKM. This chain's CDR3 is CASSLSRPPSGRAYNEQFF. Written as DNA, the CDR3 is TGTGCCAGCAGTTTATCCCGCCCCCCAAGCGGGAGAGCCTACAATGAGCAGTTCTTC.

V and J are TRBV15 and TRBJ1-5; D call uncertain. V was pared by 8 bases and J by 9 bases, with 11 bases between. Germline CDR1 is LNHNV and CDR2 is YYDKDF (reference sequence). CDR3 size: 11 residues. The CDR3 sequence is CATGSRRPQHF. Written as DNA, the CDR3 is TGTGCCACCGGGTCACGGAGGCCCCAGCATTTT.

V gene TRBV5-1 combines with J gene TRBJ1-3; possibly TRBD1 for D (5 bases). V gave up 0 bases and J gave up 0 bases, with 10 bases separating them. The germline gives CDR1 SGHRS, CDR2 YFSETQ. This CDR3 region has 16 residues. The CDR3 DNA follows: TGCGCCAGCAGCTTGGCCCGGGACTCCTCTGGAAACACCATATATTTT. As protein: CASSLARDSSGNTIYF. Complete variable domain (other parts from reference TRBV5-1 and TRBJ1-3): KAGVTQTPRYLIKTRGQQVTLSCSPISGHRSVSWYQQTPGQGLQFLFEYFSETQRNKGNFPGRFSGRQFSNSRSEMNVSTLELGDSALYLCASSLARDSSGNTIYFGEGSWLTVV.

The chain couples TRBV29-1 to TRBJ2-1; D gene ambiguous. Trimming stripped 4 bases from V and 0 bases from J, with 4 bases between. The CDR3 sequence is 12 residues long. Germline V gene lookup returns CDR1 SQVTM and CDR2 ANQGSEA. CDR3 sequence (DNA): TGCAGCGTTGCGGGCTCCTACAATGAGCAGTTCTTC. It is translated as CSVAGSYNEQFF.

This sequence joins TRBV15 and TRBJ2-5, with 8 nucleotides matching TRBD2. CDR1 is LNHNV and CDR2 is YYDKDF in the germline V gene (reference sequence). The CDR3 length is 19 residues. The ends lost 4 bases at V and 2 bases at J; junction bases unmatched: 18. CDR3 in amino acids: CATSKNFPGLVGGQETQYF. In nucleotides, the CDR3 is TGTGCCACCAGCAAGAATTTCCCGGGACTAGTTGGGGGACAAGAGACCCAGTACTTC.

The V and J genes are TRBV3-1 (or the pseudogene TRBV3-2) and TRBJ1-1; maybe TRBD1 (6 bases). Germline values: CDR1 LGHDT, CDR2 YNNKEL (reference sequence). V lost 3 bases, J lost 1 base, and 9 bases lay in between. The CDR3 covers 14 residues. Written as DNA, the CDR3 is TGTGCCAGCAGCCACAGGGGAAAGAACACTGAAGCTTTCTTT. Amino acids: CASSHRGKNTEAFF.

The chain couples TRBV5-1 to TRBJ2-2; weak D call: TRBD1 (6 bases). Trimming removed 1 base from V and 3 bases from J, with 10 bases in between. Germline V gene lookup returns CDR1 SGHRS and CDR2 YFSETQ. The CDR3 totals 15 residues. The CDR3 loop reads CASSLQAGDTGELFF. In nucleotides, the CDR3 is TGCGCCAGCAGCTTGCAGGCAGGGGACACCGGGGAGCTGTTTTTT. The entire variable domain, with the rest obtained from reference TRBV5-1 and TRBJ2-2, is as follows: KAGVTQTPRYLIKTRGQQVTLSCSPISGHRSVSWYQQTPGQGLQFLFEYFSETQRNKGNFPGRFSGRQFSNSRSEMNVSTLELGDSALYLCASSLQAGDTGELFFGEGSRLTVL.

This clone was picked up a small number of times. The rearrangement links TRBV7-9 to TRBJ2-5; no reliable D call. CDR1 SEHNR and CDR2 FQNEAQ come from the germline V gene (reference sequence). The CDR3 extends over 13 amino acids. Trimming left V 3 bases short and J 4 bases short, with 9 bases between. In DNA form, the CDR3 reads TGTGCCAGCAGCTTTAGAAGAGGAGAGACCCAGTACTTC. This translates into CASSFRRGETQYF.

This clone was seen a handful of times. This chain connects TRBV7-8 to TRBJ1-5; 7 bases align to TRBD1. J lost 3 bases, V lost 0 bases, and 5 bases had no gene match. The length of the CDR3 is 16 residues. Germline CDR1 and CDR2: SGHVS and FQNEAQ. The chain's CDR3 is CASSLAGQNSNQPQHF. The CDR3 DNA sequence: TGTGCCAGCAGCTTAGCGGGACAGAATTCCAATCAGCCCCAGCATTTT.

The chain has TRBV5-4 and TRBJ2-5; the match to TRBD1 covers 9 bases. The CDR3 is made up of 18 amino acids. The germline CDR1 and CDR2 sequences are SGHNT and YYREEE (reference sequence). The V segment lost 4 bases and the J segment 1 base; nucleotides outside the gene matches: 14. CDR3 nucleotide sequence: TGTGCCAGCAGCATTACCGGACAGGGGCGTGCTTCCCAAGAGACCCAGTACTTC. Translation: CASSITGQGRASQETQYF.

This chain joins TRBV18 and TRBJ1-6; D might be TRBD1 (5 bases). The CDR3 is 16 residues long. CDR1 KGHSH and CDR2 LQKENI come from the germline V gene. V gave up 0 bases and J gave up 10 bases, with 16 bases separating them. The CDR3 loop is CASSPPNAGSVSPLHF. Written as DNA, the CDR3 is TGTGCCAGCTCACCACCTAATGCAGGGTCGGTCTCACCCCTCCACTTT. Supplemented by reference TRBV18 and TRBJ1-6, the full variable domain reads NAGVMQNPRHLVRRRGQEARLRCSPMKGHSHVYWYRQLPEEGLKFMVYLQKENIIDESGMPKERFSAEFPKEGPSILRIQQVVRGDSAAYFCASSPPNAGSVSPLHFGNGTRLTVT.

The chain joins TRBV2 to TRBJ2-7; the match to TRBD2 covers 9 bases. Per germline, CDR1 SNHLY and CDR2 FYNNEI. V shed 5 bases, J shed 3 bases, and the junction held 8 bases outside the gene matches. This CDR3 spans 15 amino acids. DNA of the CDR3: TGTGCCAGCAGTCAGATACTAGCGGGCCGCTACGAGCAGTACTTC. It is translated as CASSQILAGRYEQYF.